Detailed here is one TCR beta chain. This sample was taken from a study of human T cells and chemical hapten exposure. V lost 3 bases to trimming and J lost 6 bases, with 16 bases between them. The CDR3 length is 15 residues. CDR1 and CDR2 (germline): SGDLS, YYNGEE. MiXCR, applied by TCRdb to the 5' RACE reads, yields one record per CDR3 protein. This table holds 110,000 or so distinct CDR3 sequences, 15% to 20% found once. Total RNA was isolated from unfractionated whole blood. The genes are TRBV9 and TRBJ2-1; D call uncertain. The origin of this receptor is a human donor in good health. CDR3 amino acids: CASSAEVGYRNEQFF. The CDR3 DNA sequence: TGTGCCAGCAGCGCTGAGGTGGGGTATCGCAATGAGCAGTTCTTC.